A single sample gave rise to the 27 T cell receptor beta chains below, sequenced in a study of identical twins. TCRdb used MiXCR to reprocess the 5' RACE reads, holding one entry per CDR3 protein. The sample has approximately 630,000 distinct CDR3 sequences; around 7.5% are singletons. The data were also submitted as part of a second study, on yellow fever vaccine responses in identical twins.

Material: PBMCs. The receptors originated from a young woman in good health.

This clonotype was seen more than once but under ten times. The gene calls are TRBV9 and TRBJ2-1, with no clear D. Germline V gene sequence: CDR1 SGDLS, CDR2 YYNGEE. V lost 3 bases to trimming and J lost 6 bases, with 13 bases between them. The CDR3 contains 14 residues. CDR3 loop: CASSGHWKSNEQFF. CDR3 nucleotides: TGTGCCAGCAGCGGGCATTGGAAGTCCAATGAGCAGTTCTTC.

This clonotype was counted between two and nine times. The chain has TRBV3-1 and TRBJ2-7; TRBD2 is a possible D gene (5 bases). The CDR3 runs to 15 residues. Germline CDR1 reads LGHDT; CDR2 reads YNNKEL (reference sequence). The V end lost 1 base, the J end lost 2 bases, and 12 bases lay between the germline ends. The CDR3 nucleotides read TGTGCCAGCAGCCAAGGGACTCGTACGGCCTACGAGCAGTACTTC. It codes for CASSQGTRTAYEQYF.

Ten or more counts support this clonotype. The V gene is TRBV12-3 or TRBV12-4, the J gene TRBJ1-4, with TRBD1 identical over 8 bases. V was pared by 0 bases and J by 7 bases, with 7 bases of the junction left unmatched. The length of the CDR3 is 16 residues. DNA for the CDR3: TGTGCCAGCAGTTTAGCGCGGGCAGGGACAGGTGAAAAACTGTTTTTT. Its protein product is CASSLARAGTGEKLFF.

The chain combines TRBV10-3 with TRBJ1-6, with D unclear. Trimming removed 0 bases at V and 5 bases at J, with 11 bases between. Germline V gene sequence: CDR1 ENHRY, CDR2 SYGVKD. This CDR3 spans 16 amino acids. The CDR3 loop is CAISESLLSNNSPLHF. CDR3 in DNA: TGTGCCATCAGTGAGTCCTTGCTCAGTAATAATTCACCCCTCCACTTT.

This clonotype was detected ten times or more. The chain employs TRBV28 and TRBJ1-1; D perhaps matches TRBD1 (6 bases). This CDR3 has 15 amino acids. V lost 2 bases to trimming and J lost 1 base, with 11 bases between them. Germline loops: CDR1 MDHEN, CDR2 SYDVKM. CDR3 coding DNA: TGTGCCAGCAGTTTAAGACAGGATACGAACACTGAAGCTTTCTTT. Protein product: CASSLRQDTNTEAFF.

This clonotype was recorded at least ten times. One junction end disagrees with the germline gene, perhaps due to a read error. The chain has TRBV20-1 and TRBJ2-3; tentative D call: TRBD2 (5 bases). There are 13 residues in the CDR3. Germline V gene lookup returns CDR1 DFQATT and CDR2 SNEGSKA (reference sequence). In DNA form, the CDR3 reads TGCAGTGCTAGAAAGTCTAGCATAGATACGCAGTATTTT. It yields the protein CSARKSSIDTQYF.

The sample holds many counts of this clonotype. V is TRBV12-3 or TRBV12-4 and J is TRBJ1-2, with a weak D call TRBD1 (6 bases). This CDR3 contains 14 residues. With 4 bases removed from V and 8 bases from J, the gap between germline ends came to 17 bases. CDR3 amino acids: CASSSSQGRGGYTF. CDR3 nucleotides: TGTGCCAGCAGTTCCTCACAGGGAAGAGGAGGCTACACCTTC.

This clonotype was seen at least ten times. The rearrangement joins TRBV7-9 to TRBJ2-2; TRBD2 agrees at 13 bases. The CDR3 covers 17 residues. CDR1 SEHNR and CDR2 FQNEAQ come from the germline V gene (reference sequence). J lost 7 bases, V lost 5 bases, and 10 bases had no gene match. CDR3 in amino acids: CASSPPTSGRAIGELFF. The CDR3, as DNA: TGTGCCAGCAGCCCCCCTACTAGCGGGAGGGCCATCGGGGAGCTGTTTTTT.

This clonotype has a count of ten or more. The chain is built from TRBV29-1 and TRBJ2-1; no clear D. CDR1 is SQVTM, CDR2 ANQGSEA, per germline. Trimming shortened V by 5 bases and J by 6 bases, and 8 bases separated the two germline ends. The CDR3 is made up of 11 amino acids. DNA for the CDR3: TGCAGCGTTCTCGTGGGCAATGAGCAGTTCTTC. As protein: CSVLVGNEQFF.

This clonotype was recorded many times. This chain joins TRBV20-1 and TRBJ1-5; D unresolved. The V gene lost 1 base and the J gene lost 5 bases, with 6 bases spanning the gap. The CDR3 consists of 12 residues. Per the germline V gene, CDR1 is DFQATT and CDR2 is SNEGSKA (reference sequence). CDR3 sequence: CSARVEDQPQHF. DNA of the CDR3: TGCAGTGCTAGAGTGGAAGATCAGCCCCAGCATTTT.

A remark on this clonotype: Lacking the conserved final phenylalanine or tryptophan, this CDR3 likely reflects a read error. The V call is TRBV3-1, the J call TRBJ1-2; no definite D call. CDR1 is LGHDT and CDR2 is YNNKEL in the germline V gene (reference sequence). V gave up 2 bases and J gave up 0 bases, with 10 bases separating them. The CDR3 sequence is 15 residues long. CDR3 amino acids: CASSQRTESNYGYTI. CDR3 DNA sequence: TGTGCCAGCAGCCAACGGACGGAGTCTAACTATGGCTACACCATC.

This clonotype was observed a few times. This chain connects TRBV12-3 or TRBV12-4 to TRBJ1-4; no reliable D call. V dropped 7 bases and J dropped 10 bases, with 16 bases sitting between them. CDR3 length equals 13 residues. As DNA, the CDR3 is TGTGCCAGCACCGGACGGTCGGGGAGAAAACTGTTTTTT. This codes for CASTGRSGRKLFF.

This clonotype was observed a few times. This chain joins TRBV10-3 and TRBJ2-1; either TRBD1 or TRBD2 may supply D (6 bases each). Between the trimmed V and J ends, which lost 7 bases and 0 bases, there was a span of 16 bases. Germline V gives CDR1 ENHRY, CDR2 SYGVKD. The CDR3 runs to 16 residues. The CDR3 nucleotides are TGTGCCATCACCCAGGAGGGGGGACCCTCCTACAATGAGCAGTTCTTC. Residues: CAITQEGGPSYNEQFF.

CDR3 residues: CSARSRHEQYV. The CDR3 DNA reads as TGCAGTGCTAGAAGCCGACACGAGCAGTACGTC. V is TRBV20-1 and J is TRBJ2-7; D gene uncertain. This CDR3 has 11 amino acids. Germline CDR1 and CDR2: DFQATT and SNEGSKA (reference sequence). V was pared by 2 bases and J by 5 bases, with 7 bases between.

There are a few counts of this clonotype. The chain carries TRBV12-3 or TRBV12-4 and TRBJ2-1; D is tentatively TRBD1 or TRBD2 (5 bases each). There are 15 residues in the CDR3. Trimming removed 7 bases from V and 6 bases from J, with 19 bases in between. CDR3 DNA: TGTGCCAGCATGGCGGGTCAGGGAAGAGGCAATGAGCAGTTCTTC. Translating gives CASMAGQGRGNEQFF.

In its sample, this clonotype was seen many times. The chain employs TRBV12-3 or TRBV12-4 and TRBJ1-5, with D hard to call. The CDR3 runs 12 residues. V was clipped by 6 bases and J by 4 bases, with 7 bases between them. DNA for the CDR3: TGTGCCAGCAGCGGGGTTAATCAGCCCCAGCATTTT. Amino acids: CASSGVNQPQHF.

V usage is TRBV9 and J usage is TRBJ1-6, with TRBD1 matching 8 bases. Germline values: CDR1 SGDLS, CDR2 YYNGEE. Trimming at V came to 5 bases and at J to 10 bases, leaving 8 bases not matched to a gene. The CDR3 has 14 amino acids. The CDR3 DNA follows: TGTGCCAGCAGAGCGGACAGGGTCGGATCACCCCTCCACTTT. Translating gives CASRADRVGSPLHF.

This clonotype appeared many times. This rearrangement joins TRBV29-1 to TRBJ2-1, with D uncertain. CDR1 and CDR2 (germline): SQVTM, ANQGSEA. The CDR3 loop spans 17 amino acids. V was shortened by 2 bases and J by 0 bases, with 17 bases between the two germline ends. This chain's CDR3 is CSVEPQAAVRSYNEQFF. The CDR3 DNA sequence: TGCAGCGTTGAACCGCAGGCCGCGGTTCGCTCCTACAATGAGCAGTTCTTC.

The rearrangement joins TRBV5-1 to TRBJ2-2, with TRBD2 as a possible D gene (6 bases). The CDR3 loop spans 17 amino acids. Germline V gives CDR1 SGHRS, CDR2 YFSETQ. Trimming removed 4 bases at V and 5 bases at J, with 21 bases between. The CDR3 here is CASSPTQGRGFTGELFF. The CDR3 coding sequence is TGCGCCAGCAGCCCAACTCAAGGTCGGGGGTTTACCGGGGAGCTGTTTTTT.

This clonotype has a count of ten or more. For the CDR3, the DNA is TGCAGCGCCACAGGGGGCGGAGAGACCCAGTACTTC. It encodes CSATGGGETQYF. The chain combines TRBV29-1 with TRBJ2-5, with 9 bases lining up with TRBD1. The CDR3 is 12 amino acids. The V gene's germline CDR1 is SQVTM and CDR2 ANQGSEA. Germline trimming cut 7 bases from V and 4 bases from J; bases unmatched to any gene: 4.

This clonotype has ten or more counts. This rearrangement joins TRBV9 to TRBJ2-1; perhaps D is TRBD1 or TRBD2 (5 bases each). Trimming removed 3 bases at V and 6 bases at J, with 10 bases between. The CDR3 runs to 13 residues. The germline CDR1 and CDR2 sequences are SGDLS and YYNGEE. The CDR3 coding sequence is TGTGCCAGCAGCGCGGGGCATTCCAATGAGCAGTTCTTC. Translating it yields CASSAGHSNEQFF. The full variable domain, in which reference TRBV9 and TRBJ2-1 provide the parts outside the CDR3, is DSGVTQTPKHLITATGQRVTLRCSPRSGDLSVYWYQQSLDQGLQFLIQYYNGEERAKGNILERFSAQQFPDLHSELNLSSLELGDSALYFCASSAGHSNEQFFGPGTRLTVL.

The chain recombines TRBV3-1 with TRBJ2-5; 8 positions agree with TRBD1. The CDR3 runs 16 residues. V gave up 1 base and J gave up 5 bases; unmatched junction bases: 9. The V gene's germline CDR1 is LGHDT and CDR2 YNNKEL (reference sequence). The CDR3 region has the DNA TGTGCCAGCAGCCAAGCCCAGACAGGGGTAGCGGAGACCCAGTACTTC. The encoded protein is CASSQAQTGVAETQYF.

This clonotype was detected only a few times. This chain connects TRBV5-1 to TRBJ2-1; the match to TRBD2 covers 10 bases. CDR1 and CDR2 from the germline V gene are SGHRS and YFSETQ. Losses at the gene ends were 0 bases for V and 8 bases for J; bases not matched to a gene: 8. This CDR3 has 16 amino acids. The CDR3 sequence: CASSLAAASGSHEQFF. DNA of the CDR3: TGCGCCAGCAGCTTGGCCGCGGCTAGCGGGAGTCATGAGCAGTTCTTC.

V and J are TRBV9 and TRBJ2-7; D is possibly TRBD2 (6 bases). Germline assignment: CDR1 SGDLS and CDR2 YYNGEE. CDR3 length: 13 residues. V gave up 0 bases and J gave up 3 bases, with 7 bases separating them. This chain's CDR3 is CASSVAGDYEQYF. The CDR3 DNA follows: TGTGCCAGCAGCGTAGCGGGAGACTACGAGCAGTACTTC.

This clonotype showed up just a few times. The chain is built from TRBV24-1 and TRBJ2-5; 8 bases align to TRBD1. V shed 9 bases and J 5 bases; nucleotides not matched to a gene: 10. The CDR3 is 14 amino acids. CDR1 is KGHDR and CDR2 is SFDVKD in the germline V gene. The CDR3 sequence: CATSSQGAGETQYF. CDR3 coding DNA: TGTGCCACCTCGTCCCAGGGGGCCGGCGAGACCCAGTACTTC.

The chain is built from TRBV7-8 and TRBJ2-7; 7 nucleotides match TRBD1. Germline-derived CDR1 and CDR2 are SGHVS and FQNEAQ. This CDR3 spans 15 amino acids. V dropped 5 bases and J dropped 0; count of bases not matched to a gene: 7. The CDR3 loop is CASSIRTGSSYEQYF. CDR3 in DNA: TGTGCCAGCAGCATCCGGACAGGTAGCTCCTACGAGCAGTACTTC.

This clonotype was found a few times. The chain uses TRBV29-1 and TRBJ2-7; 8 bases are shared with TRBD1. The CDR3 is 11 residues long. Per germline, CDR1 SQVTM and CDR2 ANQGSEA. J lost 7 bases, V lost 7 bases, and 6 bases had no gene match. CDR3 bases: TGCAGCGCTCAGGACAGGGAAGAGCAGTACTTC. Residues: CSAQDREEQYF.